This T cell receptor (beta chain) was identified during a study of blood T cell repertoires in COVID-19 (dated by TCRdb to between 2020 and 2021). A note on the overall study: Samples from collaborators originated in the United States, Italy and Spain and spanned both the acute and convalescent phases of COVID-19. The material from the prospective study consisted of cDNA or gDNA derived from T cells, B-cell-depleted T cells, or PBMCs. The dataset comprised deeply sampled blood TCRbeta repertoires from subjects exposed to, actively infected with, or recovered from COVID-19. The repertoires were made available in a free public database intended to serve as a resource for research on the immune response to SARS-CoV-2. Samples came from the ongoing ImmuneRACE study (first 160 participants) plus 1,254 subjects from 6 global collaborators. Nearly every sample came with metadata listing a de-identified subject ID, COVID-19 status, age in years and sex. Where available, HLA class I and class II types were taken from metadata supplied by the sample provider and were not determined by assay-based typing. Broad study findings and their caveats: How much clinical and demographic metadata was included differed by source and by participant, and the metadata was provided uncurated.

TCRbeta CDR3 regions were amplified from genomic DNA by means of the immunoSEQ Assay, a bias-controlled multiplex PCR. Per the original workflow: The number of nucleated cells in each sample was estimated from the amplification of reference gene primers within the assay. To quantify the absolute abundance of each unique TCRbeta CDR3 rearrangement, sequence reads were collapsed and filtered. For each sample, productive Simpson clonality was calculated by taking the square root of Simpson's diversity index across productive rearrangements. TCRdb stores this immuneACCESS table with in-frame sequences only. Part of the clones is absent; in the studies checked, under half of the shortfall reflects unresolved V genes, and no reason is known for the rest. That table gives V, J and clone size, and the DNA gave D and trimming. The sample table records about 190,000 clones; roughly 90% of these occur just once. Clones ranked in the top ten supply less than 0.7% of the sample.

Collaborating institutions collected whole blood in K2EDTA tubes following their own protocols. For TCRbeta analysis, collaborators shipped samples in one of three forms: frozen whole blood, isolated PBMCs, or DNA extracted from either of those sample types. This clone was detected only a few times. Its recognized antigen is unknown. No quality values exist for individual bases; no much larger clone is one base distant. The same CDR3 can be traced to other DNA sequences in this sample. This receptor was taken from a man in his fifties or sixties with acute or convalescent COVID-19. Sequenced material: peripheral blood.

The bases are TGTGCCAGCAGCCAGCAGAATTCACCCCTCCACTTT. This sequence encodes CASSQQNSPLHF. Recombination connected TRBV14 to TRBJ1-6; the D gene remains uncertain. The V and J ends are trimmed by 3 bases and 7 bases, leaving 4 bases between them. CDR1 SGHDN and CDR2 FVKESK were looked up in the germline V gene. From the cysteine through the phenylalanine, the CDR3 covers 12 amino acids. The entry retains the CDR3 DNA only, 36 bases that are in frame from base 1.